These 2 T cell receptor beta chains came from one sample sequenced in a study of cytomegalovirus exposure and HLA in healthy donors. Using immunoSEQ multiplex PCR, the repertoire was profiled, and TCRdb retains in-frame clones only, with some absent. The sample shows about 160,000 clones, about 90% of them seen only once. Source material: PBMCs. These receptor sequences come from a woman between 18 and 30 years old in good health and CMV-seropositive.

The rearrangement links TRBV6-6 to TRBJ2-1; TRBD1 agrees at 8 bases. V gave up 6 bases and J gave up 7 bases; unmatched junction bases: 11. The V gene's germline CDR1 is MNHNY and CDR2 SVGAGI (reference sequence). The length of the CDR3 is 15 residues. CDR3 protein: CASSLPQGAKNEQFF. The CDR3 nucleotides are TGTGCCAGCAGCCTACCTCAGGGGGCGAAGAATGAGCAGTTCTTC.

The chain combines TRBV7-6 with TRBJ2-1; 7 bases map to TRBD1. CDR3 length equals 16 residues. The V segment lost 4 bases and the J segment 0 bases; nucleotides outside the gene matches: 6. CDR1 and CDR2 (germline): SGHVS, FNYEAQ. The CDR3 protein is CASSSPGGSSYNEQFF. The DNA for the CDR3 is TGTGCCAGCAGCTCGCCAGGGGGTAGCTCCTACAATGAGCAGTTCTTC.